This TCR beta chain stems from a study of blood T cells in healthy people across ages. Study-wide background: Per two T cells, template switching captured roughly one barcoded beta molecule.

A J-beta primer mix and a sample-barcoded 5' primer were used in a second PCR of about 7 to 12 cycles. Researchers report that a template-switch adaptor with 12 random nucleotides tagged each cDNA molecule. From the 5' RACE reads, TCRdb called clonotypes with MiXCR, one entry per CDR3 protein. The data show about 690,000 distinct CDR3 sequences, about 43% seen once. The CDR3 is 18 amino acids. For this clonotype: Its target is not known.

General observations from the study: Versus aged donors, long-lived donors had higher diversity and more naive CD4+ cells. Roughly linearly, TCR beta diversity per million T cells fell as age increased.

Sequenced input: blood. The chain carries TRBV21-1 and TRBJ2-5; the D call in the table, TRBD2, was not verified against the DNA. TRBV21-1 is annotated as a pseudogene. This receptor was identified in an elderly man in good health. Here the CDR3 reads CASSSPTGLAGTGNEQYF. CDR3 sequence (DNA): TGTGCCAGCAGTAGCCCTACCGGACTAGCGGGGACCGGCAATGAGCAGTACTTC.